This is a list of T cell receptor beta chains from one sample in a study of beta chain features in type 1 diabetes. Method: immunoSEQ multiplex PCR; TCRdb's copy keeps in-frame clones and lacks some. The table lists around 350,000 clones, approximately 12% of them singletons. The sample taken for sequencing was naive CD4+ T cells from blood. All receptors come from a man between 18 and 29 years old in good health. Both conserved end residues are part of each CDR3. The D gene is left open where the match is weak. Not every row has a clone size; where given, it reads once, few, many or a size class.

>TRBD1|few|TRBV30|TRBJ1-2|12
CAWSGTGYGYTF
TGTGCCTGGAGTGGGACAGGCTATGGCTACACCTTC
>.|.|TRBV28|TRBJ1-5|12
CASPRSNQPQHF
TGTGCCAGCCCCAGGAGCAATCAGCCCCAGCATTTT
>TRBD2|.|TRBV6-5|TRBJ2-7|15
CASSYAGERGIEQYF
TGTGCCAGCAGTTACGCCGGCGAGCGGGGGATCGAGCAGTACTTC
>TRBD2|few|TRBV19|TRBJ2-1|16
CASEGLGRGRDNEQFF
TGTGCCAGTGAGGGCCTTGGGCGCGGGAGGGACAATGAGCAGTTCTTC
>.|few|TRBV9|TRBJ2-3|14
CASSVAGVADTQYF
TGTGCCAGCAGCGTAGCGGGAGTCGCAGATACGCAGTATTTT
>.|few|TRBV5-1|TRBJ2-7|19
CASSLGREPPSPSSYEQYF
TGCGCCAGCAGCTTAGGACGGGAACCTCCCTCGCCAAGCTCCTACGAGCAGTACTTC
>TRBD1|few|TRBV5-1|TRBJ2-7|14
CASSFARGKYEQYF
TGCGCCAGCAGCTTCGCCAGGGGGAAATACGAGCAGTACTTC
>TRBD1|.|TRBV4-2|TRBJ2-6|17
CASSQRTGLTGANVLTF
TGTGCCAGCAGCCAAAGGACAGGGTTGACTGGGGCCAACGTCCTGACTTTC
>.|.|TRBV27|TRBJ2-3|14
CASAPIGSTDTQYF
TGTGCCAGCGCCCCGATCGGGTCGACAGATACGCAGTATTTT
>.|.|TRBV28|TRBJ1-1|13
CASSLGTEPEAFF
TGTGCCAGCAGTTTAGGCACAGAACCTGAAGCTTTCTTT
>.|few|TRBV5-1|TRBJ2-5|14
CASSVEGTQETQYF
TGCGCCAGCAGTGTGGAGGGTACGCAAGAGACCCAGTACTTC
>.|few|TRBV18|TRBJ2-5|13
CASSPAGQETQYF
TGTGCCAGCTCACCAGCAGGGCAAGAGACCCAGTACTTC
>TRBD1|.|TRBV14|TRBJ2-3|15
CASSQEGQGTDTQYF
TGTGCCAGCAGCCAAGAGGGACAGGGGACAGATACGCAGTATTTT
>TRBD1|.|TRBV7-2|TRBJ2-1|15
CASSTLGQVINEQFF
TGTGCCAGCAGCACTCTGGGACAGGTCATAAATGAGCAGTTCTTC
>.|.|TRBV28|TRBJ2-7|13
CASRTGKGYEQYF
TGTGCCAGCAGGACCGGGAAAGGGTACGAGCAGTACTTC
>.|.|TRBV2|TRBJ1-5|13
CASSDEGTQPQHF
TGTGCCAGCAGTGACGAGGGAACCCAGCCCCAGCATTTT
>.|.|TRBV5-1|TRBJ2-5|17
CASSLGPTGLGDETQYF
TGCGCCAGCAGCTTGGGCCCAACAGGGTTGGGTGACGAGACCCAGTACTTC
>.|.|TRBV5-4|TRBJ2-2|16
CASSFGGLSGIGELFF
TGTGCCAGCAGCTTCGGGGGTTTATCAGGTATCGGGGAGCTGTTTTTT
>.|.|TRBV2|TRBJ1-1|10
CASGGAEAFF
TGTGCCAGCGGGGGGGCTGAAGCTTTCTTT
>.|.|TRBV9|TRBJ2-4|14
CASSEGVAKNIQYF
TGTGCCAGCAGCGAGGGGGTAGCCAAAAACATTCAGTACTTC
>.|few|TRBV5-4|TRBJ2-1|14
CASSVQELTHEQFF
TGTGCCAGCAGCGTACAGGAGTTAACCCATGAGCAGTTCTTC
>.|.|TRBV7-2|TRBJ2-3|15
CASKGGGRSADTQYF
TGTGCCAGCAAAGGGGGCGGGAGGAGTGCAGATACGCAGTATTTT
>TRBD2|few|TRBV5-4|TRBJ2-1|18
CASSAPGLAGLTSNEQFF
TGTGCCAGCAGCGCACCGGGACTAGCGGGACTGACATCCAATGAGCAGTTCTTC
>TRBD2|.|TRBV11-2|TRBJ2-5|18
CASSLTGVAGHNGETQYF
TGTGCCAGCAGCTTAACCGGAGTAGCGGGCCATAACGGGGAGACCCAGTACTTC
>.|.|TRBV29-1|TRBJ1-1|14
CSLSLKVGGAEAFF
TGCAGCTTGAGTCTCAAAGTCGGGGGGGCTGAAGCTTTCTTT
>.|once|TRBV5-1|TRBJ2-7|14
CASSLDGVQNEQYF
TGCGCCAGCAGCTTGGACGGAGTTCAGAACGAGCAGTACTTC
>TRBD2|.|TRBV7-7|TRBJ2-7|14
CASSLGLGPYEQYF
TGTGCCAGCAGCTTGGGACTAGGGCCCTACGAGCAGTACTTC
>TRBD1|few|TRBV10-3|TRBJ2-5|16
CAIRATLDRGEETQYF
TGTGCCATCAGAGCGACCCTGGACAGGGGGGAGGAGACCCAGTACTTC
>TRBD1|.|TRBV7-2|TRBJ1-1|12
CASSPDRVKAFF
TGTGCCAGCAGCCCGGACAGGGTGAAAGCTTTCTTT
>.|.|TRBV30|TRBJ2-7|12
CAWSPQTYEQYF
TGTGCCTGGAGTCCCCAGACCTACGAGCAGTACTTC
>.|.|TRBV9|TRBJ2-3|14
CASRGEGSADTQYF
TGTGCCAGCAGAGGCGAGGGAAGCGCAGATACGCAGTATTTT
>.|once|TRBV6-6|TRBJ2-7|14
CASSYQFYSYEQYF
TGTGCCAGCAGTTATCAGTTTTACTCCTACGAGCAGTACTTC
>TRBD1|.|TRBV6-5|TRBJ2-4|15
CASSYQGQGGDIQYF
TGTGCCAGCAGTTACCAGGGACAGGGAGGAGACATTCAGTACTTC
>.|.|TRBV6-5|TRBJ1-2|14
CASSYRHKDYGYTF
TGTGCCAGCAGCTACAGACACAAAGACTATGGCTACACCTTC
>.|.|TRBV11-3|TRBJ2-2|13
CASSLFSSGELFF
TGTGCCAGCAGCTTATTTTCTTCCGGGGAGCTGTTTTTT
>TRBD2|.|TRBV5-5|TRBJ2-5|15
CASSSLSGGRETQYF
TGTGCCAGCAGCAGTCTCAGCGGGGGCCGGGAGACCCAGTACTTC
>TRBD2|.|TRBV9|TRBJ2-2|16
CASSVSSGSGTGELFF
TGTGCCAGCAGCGTCAGTAGCGGGAGTGGTACCGGGGAGCTGTTTTTT
>TRBD2|few|TRBV4-3|TRBJ2-1|15
CASSQRLAGGGEQFF
TGCGCCAGCAGCCAAAGGCTAGCGGGGGGGGGTGAGCAGTTCTTC
>TRBD2|few|TRBV13|TRBJ2-1|16
CASRLPRESSYNEQFF
TGTGCCAGCAGACTCCCGCGGGAGAGCTCCTACAATGAGCAGTTCTTC
>TRBD2|few|TRBV14|TRBJ2-1|15
CASSQGLAGSDEQFF
TGTGCCAGCAGCCAAGGACTAGCGGGCTCCGATGAGCAGTTCTTC
>.|.|TRBV28|TRBJ2-5|15
CASSLSGHTQETQYF
TGTGCCAGCAGTTTATCAGGGCACACCCAAGAGACCCAGTACTTC
>TRBD2|.|TRBV6-6|TRBJ2-5|14
CASRLAGVLETQYF
TGTGCCAGCAGACTAGCGGGAGTCTTGGAGACCCAGTACTTC
>TRBD2|few|TRBV29-1|TRBJ2-3|16
CSVGGGREGSTDTQYF
TGCAGCGTTGGAGGTGGGCGGGAGGGTTCTACAGATACGCAGTATTTT